Listed here are 8 T cell receptor beta chains from one sample, sequenced in a study of Tregs in tolerant kidney transplant recipients. Mixed chimerism was transient after nonmyeloablative marrow transplants from related graft donors. Clones were read by immunoSEQ multiplex PCR, and TCRdb kept only the in-frame ones, dropping some. The sample lists approximately 60,000 clones; approximately 89% were seen once. The specimen comprised CD4+ T cells from blood (PBMCs), sampled 6 months after the transplant. These receptors originate from a human patient who received a combined kidney and bone marrow transplant. Some T cells may be supplied by the graft donor.

The V call is TRBV10-3, the J call TRBJ2-7; 8 bases fit TRBD2. The CDR3 covers 13 residues. Germline lookup yields CDR1 ENHRY and CDR2 SYGVKD. V was clipped by 7 bases and J by 3 bases; unmatched bases: 5. The CDR3 spells CAINPGLDYEQYF. The CDR3 bases are TGTGCCATCAACCCGGGACTAGACTACGAGCAGTACTTC.

This chain links TRBV7-8 with TRBJ1-2; no clear D. There are 14 residues in the CDR3. Germline V gene lookup returns CDR1 SGHVS and CDR2 FQNEAQ. The V end lost 5 bases, the J end lost 3 bases, and 13 bases lay between the germline ends. CDR3 protein: CASSPFGRDYGYTF. DNA of the CDR3: TGTGCCAGCAGCCCGTTCGGGAGGGACTATGGCTACACCTTC.

This clone was seen only a few times. The J gene is TRBJ1-3, the V gene TRBV15; D is possibly TRBD1 (6 bases). The CDR3 has 16 amino acids. Between the trimmed V and J ends, which lost 2 bases and 0 bases, there was a span of 11 bases. Germline assignment: CDR1 LNHNV and CDR2 YYDKDF (reference sequence). This chain's CDR3 is CATSRRYRVSGNTIYF. The CDR3 nucleotides read TGTGCCACCAGCAGACGCTACAGGGTCTCTGGAAACACCATATATTTT. The full variable domain, in which reference TRBV15 and TRBJ1-3 provide the parts outside the CDR3, is DAMVIQNPRYQVTQFGKPVTLSCSQTLNHNVMYWYQQKSSQAPKLLFHYYDKDFNNEADTPDNFQSRRPNTSFCFLDIRSPGLGDTAMYLCATSRRYRVSGNTIYFGEGSWLTVV.

The chain couples TRBV27 to TRBJ1-5, with a weak D call TRBD1 (5 bases). This CDR3 is 15 amino acids long. Germline lookup yields CDR1 MNHEY and CDR2 SMNVEV (reference sequence). V was clipped by 6 bases and J by 0 bases, with 12 bases between them. The CDR3 sequence: CASSPDNHSNQPQHF. CDR3 DNA: TGTGCCAGCAGCCCGGACAATCATAGCAATCAGCCCCAGCATTTT.

The chain carries TRBV5-1 and TRBJ2-7; D might be TRBD2 (7 bases). The length of the CDR3 is 16 residues. Trimming removed 4 bases from V and 2 bases from J, with 19 bases in between. From germline, CDR1 is SGHRS and CDR2 YFSETQ. CDR3 in DNA: TGCGCCAGCAGCCCGACCGTGGGGGGGCTCCCCTACGAGCAGTACTTC. Translation: CASSPTVGGLPYEQYF.

This clone appeared once. The chain carries TRBV5-1 and TRBJ2-5; 8 bases are a match to TRBD1. V lost 0 bases, J lost 1 base, and 8 bases stayed unmatched. Germline assignment: CDR1 SGHRS and CDR2 YFSETQ. CDR3 size: 17 residues. The CDR3 region is CASSLASTGGFQETQYF. CDR3 DNA: TGCGCCAGCAGCTTGGCGTCCACAGGGGGATTCCAAGAGACCCAGTACTTC.

The chain employs TRBV19 and TRBJ2-1; TRBD2 aligns across 12 bases. Trimming cost V 8 bases and J 6 bases; bases outside gene matches: 8. The CDR3 is made up of 15 amino acids. Looked up from germline, CDR1 is LNHDA and CDR2 is SQIVND (reference sequence). CDR3 bases: TGTGCCAGTTACGCAGAGACTAGCGGGAGCAATGAGCAGTTCTTC. This codes for CASYAETSGSNEQFF.

The chain is built from TRBV28 and TRBJ1-2, with 11 bases that match TRBD1. Germline-derived CDR1 and CDR2 are MDHEN and SYDVKM. J was trimmed by 4 bases and V by 7 bases; bases with no gene match: 8. The CDR3 is 15 residues long. CDR3 nucleotide sequence: TGTGCCAGCAATGGACAGGGGGCGCCCAGCTATGGCTACACCTTC. It encodes CASNGQGAPSYGYTF.